A single sample gave rise to the 14 T cell receptor beta chains below, sequenced in a study of CD8+ T cells in alopecia areata (dated by TCRdb to the late 2010s). Libraries were made using the immunoSEQ multiplex PCR assay. For TCR sequencing, RNA was extracted from every sample and reverse transcribed into cDNA to serve as template. The table comes from immuneACCESS by way of TCRdb, which keeps in-frame sequences with V and J called. Part of the clones is missing from these tables; in studies checked, under half for an unresolved V gene and the rest for unknown reasons. The sample profile shows approximately 150,000 clones; around 62% of them were found once. 35% to 40% of the sample comes from the top ten. The material sequenced was CD8+ T cells sorted from blood. The receptors were gathered from a human donor in good health.

The rearrangement uses TRBV14 and TRBJ1-2, with D possibly TRBD1 on 5 matching bases. CDR3 length: 13 residues. The V and J ends lost 4 bases and 4 bases respectively, with 10 bases between them. The germline gives CDR1 SGHDN, CDR2 FVKESK. The CDR3 DNA reads TGTGCCAGCAGCCCCGGGACCCGCTATGGCTACACCTTC. Its translation is CASSPGTRYGYTF.

The chain is built from TRBV11-1 and TRBJ2-7; D remains unclear. CDR3 size: 14 residues. The V gene lost 1 base and the J gene lost 0 bases, with 7 bases spanning the gap. Germline V gene sequence: CDR1 SGHAT, CDR2 FQDESV (reference sequence). CDR3 sequence: CASSLGLNSYEQYF. The CDR3 nucleotides are TGTGCCAGCAGCTTAGGGCTTAACTCCTACGAGCAGTACTTC.

This clone was found a few times. The CDR3 spells CASSLAGQGADGYTF. Written as DNA, the CDR3 is TGTGCCAGCAGCTTAGCTGGACAGGGGGCGGACGGCTACACCTTC. This chain uses TRBV7-9 with TRBJ1-2; 11 positions agree with TRBD1. This CDR3 contains 15 residues. With V trimmed by 0 bases and J by 8 bases, 5 bases remained unmatched. Looked up from germline, CDR1 is SEHNR and CDR2 is FQNEAQ (reference sequence).

V is TRBV7-9 and J is TRBJ1-2; D is ambiguous. Trimming took 0 bases from V and 2 from J, leaving 10 bases between them. This CDR3 is built from 15 residues. Germline V gene lookup returns CDR1 SEHNR and CDR2 FQNEAQ (reference sequence). CDR3 in amino acids: CASSLAPGANYGYTF. As DNA, the CDR3 is TGTGCCAGCAGCTTAGCCCCGGGTGCGAACTATGGCTACACCTTC.

This chain uses TRBV9 with TRBJ2-2; D might be TRBD2 (6 bases). Trimming shortened V by 3 bases and J by 3 bases, and 18 bases separated the two germline ends. Germline loops: CDR1 SGDLS, CDR2 YYNGEE. This CDR3 contains 17 residues. CDR3: CASSAPRTGDYTGELFF. The CDR3 DNA follows: TGTGCCAGCAGCGCCCCTCGAACGGGAGACTACACCGGGGAGCTGTTTTTT.

This chain joins TRBV9 and TRBJ1-2, with TRBD1 matching 9 bases. Germline V gene sequence: CDR1 SGDLS, CDR2 YYNGEE. V was pared by 3 bases and J by 6 bases, with 3 bases of the junction left unmatched. The CDR3 contains 13 residues. This chain's CDR3 is CASSGGDRDGYTF. The DNA of the CDR3 is TGTGCCAGCAGCGGCGGGGACAGGGATGGCTACACCTTC.

This chain uses TRBV7-6 with TRBJ2-3, with a possible D match to TRBD2 (6 bases). Germline assignment: CDR1 SGHVS and CDR2 FNYEAQ. V was pared by 2 bases and J by 2 bases, with 17 bases between. There are 17 residues in the CDR3. The CDR3 sequence is CASSLTERVHPTDTQYF. The DNA for the CDR3 is TGTGCCAGCAGCTTAACCGAGCGGGTGCACCCCACAGATACGCAGTATTTT.

This rearrangement joins TRBV9 to TRBJ2-1, with D unresolved. V lost 0 bases and J lost 0, with 4 bases in between. CDR3 length: 14 residues. Germline V gene lookup returns CDR1 SGDLS and CDR2 YYNGEE. The CDR3, as DNA: TGTGCCAGCAGCGTAGGCGCCTCCTACAATGAGCAGTTCTTC. Translation: CASSVGASYNEQFF.

The chain links TRBV13 to TRBJ2-1; no firm D call. The CDR3 is made up of 12 amino acids. Germline V gene sequence: CDR1 PRHDT, CDR2 FYEKMQ (reference sequence). Trimming cost V 1 base and J 7 bases, with 5 bases left between them. The CDR3 spells CASSLEENEQFF. CDR3 coding DNA: TGTGCCAGCAGCTTAGAGGAGAATGAGCAGTTCTTC.

J is TRBJ1-1 and V is TRBV29-1; a weak D match, TRBD1 (5 bases). The CDR3 is made up of 14 amino acids. Germline V gene sequence: CDR1 SQVTM, CDR2 ANQGSEA. Trimming pared 1 base from V and 1 base from J, leaving 10 bases between. The CDR3 nucleotides are TGCAGCGTTGAAGGCAGGGTATCGAACACTGAAGCTTTCTTT. It is translated as CSVEGRVSNTEAFF.

The chain recombines TRBV13 with TRBJ2-7; 7 bases line up with TRBD2. This CDR3 is built from 13 residues. Germline V gives CDR1 PRHDT, CDR2 FYEKMQ (reference sequence). V shed 4 bases and J 2 bases; nucleotides not matched to a gene: 2. CDR3 sequence (DNA): TGTGCCAGCAGCTCTAGCGGCGCCTACGAGCAGTACTTC. Protein product: CASSSSGAYEQYF.

This clone was recorded a few times. The chain uses TRBV14 and TRBJ2-2; D not resolved. The CDR3 spans 13 residues. Trimming stripped 6 bases from V and 0 bases from J, with 5 bases between. CDR1 is SGHDN and CDR2 is FVKESK in the germline V gene. CDR3 protein: CASSPTNTGELFF. The DNA of the CDR3 is TGTGCCAGCAGTCCCACGAACACCGGGGAGCTGTTTTTT.

This clone was counted a single time. The chain recombines TRBV25-1 with TRBJ2-2; the D gene is possibly TRBD1 (7 bases). This CDR3 spans 14 amino acids. Germline CDR1 and CDR2: MGHDK and SYGVNS. V gave up 10 bases and J gave up 0 bases, with 12 bases separating them. The CDR3 region has the DNA TGTGCCACCTCCAGGGGGGCGAACACCGGGGAGCTGTTTTTT. Translating gives CATSRGANTGELFF.

The chain is built from TRBV11-2 and TRBJ2-7, with D tentatively TRBD2 (6 bases). This CDR3 is 13 amino acids long. CDR1 is SGHAT, CDR2 FQNNGV, per germline. Trimming took off 5 bases at V and 2 bases at J, with 10 bases between the two ends. CDR3 loop: CASSLPSAYEQYF. The CDR3 DNA follows: TGTGCCAGCAGCCTTCCTAGCGCCTACGAGCAGTACTTC. Drawing the rest from reference TRBV11-2 and TRBJ2-7, the complete variable domain is EAGVAQSPRYKIIEKRQSVAFWCNPISGHATLYWYQQILGQGPKLLIQFQNNGVVDDSQLPKDRFSAERLKGVDSTLKIQPAKLEDSAVYLCASSLPSAYEQYFGPGTRLTVT.